This record looks at one TCR beta chain sequence and its context. The sample holds many counts of this clonotype. Its binding antigen is unknown. Qualities for individual bases were not recorded, and no much larger clone is one base off. The CDR3 measures 15 amino acids from cysteine to phenylalanine. Only the CDR3 region is kept as DNA, spanning 45 bases read in frame from base 1. V is trimmed back by 6 bases and J by 1 base, and the junction contains 5 bases that no gene match accounts for. The sample is drawn from a study of breast tumors, draining lymph nodes, adjacent tissues listed by TCRdb under 2016. In the study overall: TCR beta repertoires were compared across tumor, adjacent nontumor tissue and axillary lymph nodes obtained from breast cancer patients. In human breast cancer, the study set out to evaluate how tumor, surrounding tissue and draining lymph node repertoires relate to one another and whether T cells may move between these sites.

Sequenced using an Illumina HiSeq 2000. Multiplex PCR amplification was used to generate the TCR beta chain libraries. High-throughput sequencing was used to analyze the amplified TCR beta chain products. Using fastp at Q25 and MiXCR, TCRdb reprocessed the public reads and kept productive beta chains. All rows with the same CDR3 protein become a single entry with the most common DNA and genes. The sample data list 120,000 or so distinct CDR3 sequences, and less than 20% of these were observed just once. In total, the top ten clones hold about 3.7% of the sample. The lymph node samples were taken from the axillary draining lymph nodes of breast cancer patients. Paper-wide results and their limitations: T-cell repertoire diversity in tumors was found to be lower than in lymph nodes but higher than in nontumor tissue, and preferential V and J gene usage was observed. The data were judged consistent with most tumor T cells deriving from the lymph node and then expanding within tumor tissue. The similarity between tumor and nontumor tissue repertoires was significantly greater in luminal-like breast cancer than in basal-like breast cancer. The conclusion that tumor T cells originate in lymph nodes was presented as consistent with a hypothesis rather than as directly demonstrated.

The sample was axillary lymph node tissue. The chain employs TRBV12-3 or TRBV12-4 and TRBJ2-2, and 7 junction bases match TRBD1. This receptor was obtained from a female donor with breast cancer. Some clones in this sample may be carry-over from other donors' samples. The DNA sequence is given as TGTGCCAGCAGCTACAGGGACAGGAACACCGGGGAGCTGTTTTTT. It translates as CASSYRDRNTGELFF.